The rows below give T cell receptor beta chains drawn from one sample of a study of post-analysis software for immune sequencing data. TCRdb ran MiXCR on the PCR reads and lists one entry per CDR3 protein. The data hold 400,000 to 500,000 distinct CDR3 sequences, with 35% to 45% observed a single time. Sequenced sample: blood. All receptors come from a girl aged 2-10 years with multiple sclerosis. The CDR3 runs from the conserved cysteine through the conserved F or W. D genes are given only for firm matches. Clone size appears in some rows only: once, few, many, or a class for an expanded clone.

clone size: few
V gene: TRBV28
D gene: NA
J gene: TRBJ2-5
CDR3 protein: CASNGETQYF
CDR3 DNA: TGTGCCAGCAATGGAGAGACCCAGTACTTC

clone size: NA
V gene: TRBV29-1
D gene: TRBD1
J gene: TRBJ2-5
CDR3 protein: CSVARQGAGSETQYF
CDR3 DNA: TGCAGCGTTGCAAGACAGGGGGCAGGGTCCGAGACCCAGTACTTC

clone size: NA
V gene: TRBV2
D gene: NA
J gene: TRBJ2-7
CDR3 protein: CASRAGQSSYEQYF
CDR3 DNA: TGTGCCAGCAGGGCAGGTCAGTCCTCCTACGAGCAGTACTTC

clone size: few
V gene: TRBV20-1
D gene: NA
J gene: TRBJ2-7
CDR3 protein: CSARHTGIPTYEQYF
CDR3 DNA: TGCAGTGCCCGCCATACAGGGATTCCAACCTACGAGCAGTACTTC

clone size: NA
V gene: TRBV6-6
D gene: NA
J gene: TRBJ1-1
CDR3 protein: CASRPTQNMNTEAFF
CDR3 DNA: TGTGCCAGCAGACCTACGCAGAATATGAACACTGAAGCTTTCTTT

clone size: few
V gene: TRBV7-9
D gene: NA
J gene: TRBJ2-7
CDR3 protein: CASSLDGGTAEQYF
CDR3 DNA: TGTGCCAGCAGCTTAGACGGGGGGACAGCCGAGCAGTACTTC

clone size: NA
V gene: TRBV4-1
D gene: NA
J gene: TRBJ2-6
CDR3 protein: CASSQDLRQGIPGANVLTF
CDR3 DNA: TGCGCCAGCAGCCAAGATCTGAGGCAGGGGATCCCTGGGGCCAACGTCCTGACTTTC

clone size: NA
V gene: TRBV5-1
D gene: NA
J gene: TRBJ1-4
CDR3 protein: CASSLGSNLATNEKLFF
CDR3 DNA: TGCGCCAGCAGCTTGGGGAGTAACCTTGCAACTAATGAAAAACTGTTTTTT

clone size: NA
V gene: TRBV29-1
D gene: NA
J gene: TRBJ2-2
CDR3 protein: CSVKAGELFF
CDR3 DNA: TGCAGCGTAAAAGCCGGGGAGCTGTTTTTT

clone size: NA
V gene: TRBV5-1
D gene: NA
J gene: TRBJ2-1
CDR3 protein: CASSSQMYNEQFF
CDR3 DNA: TGCGCCAGCAGTTCCCAGATGTACAATGAGCAGTTCTTC

clone size: once
V gene: TRBV27
D gene: NA
J gene: TRBJ2-7
CDR3 protein: CASSLSGPRSQPSYEQYF
CDR3 DNA: TGTGCCAGCAGTTTATCAGGGCCCCGTAGCCAACCCTCCTACGAGCAGTACTTC

clone size: few
V gene: TRBV10-3
D gene: TRBD2
J gene: TRBJ2-3
CDR3 protein: CAISDVAGVADTQYF
CDR3 DNA: TGTGCCATCAGTGACGTAGCGGGAGTCGCAGATACGCAGTATTTT

clone size: NA
V gene: TRBV3-1
D gene: TRBD2
J gene: TRBJ2-1
CDR3 protein: CASSQDYAGVIAREAYNEQFF
CDR3 DNA: TGTGCCAGCAGCCAAGATTATGCCGGAGTGATAGCGCGGGAGGCTTACAATGAGCAGTTCTTC

clone size: NA
V gene: TRBV6-6
D gene: TRBD2
J gene: TRBJ2-1
CDR3 protein: CASSWEVAGMDEQFF
CDR3 DNA: TGTGCCAGCAGTTGGGAGGTAGCGGGGATGGATGAGCAGTTCTTC

clone size: NA
V gene: TRBV29-1
D gene: TRBD1
J gene: TRBJ2-4
CDR3 protein: CSVEGYDREGKNIQYF
CDR3 DNA: TGCAGCGTGGAAGGGTACGACAGGGAAGGCAAAAACATTCAGTACTTC

clone size: NA
V gene: TRBV7-3
D gene: NA
J gene: TRBJ2-6
CDR3 protein: CASSPDFGGANVLTF
CDR3 DNA: TGTGCCAGCAGCCCCGACTTTGGTGGGGCCAACGTCCTGACTTTC

clone size: NA
V gene: TRBV5-1
D gene: NA
J gene: TRBJ2-1
CDR3 protein: CASSPGAVPSYNEQFF
CDR3 DNA: TGCGCCAGCAGCCCGGGAGCTGTCCCCTCCTACAATGAGCAGTTCTTC

clone size: few
V gene: TRBV29-1
D gene: TRBD2
J gene: TRBJ2-1
CDR3 protein: CSVEGGLAEISYNEQFF
CDR3 DNA: TGCAGCGTTGAAGGCGGGCTAGCGGAAATCTCCTACAATGAGCAGTTCTTC

clone size: NA
V gene: TRBV4-2
D gene: NA
J gene: TRBJ2-7
CDR3 protein: CASSQVVSHNVEQYF
CDR3 DNA: TGTGCCAGCAGCCAAGTGGTCAGCCACAACGTCGAGCAGTACTTC

clone size: NA
V gene: TRBV29-1
D gene: NA
J gene: TRBJ2-7
CDR3 protein: CSVEGRGLSGAYEQYF
CDR3 DNA: TGCAGCGTTGAAGGGCGTGGGCTATCGGGGGCTTACGAGCAGTACTTC

clone size: few
V gene: TRBV12-3/TRBV12-4
D gene: TRBD2
J gene: TRBJ2-1
CDR3 protein: CASRIRLAGGYNEQFF
CDR3 DNA: TGTGCCAGCAGGATACGACTAGCGGGGGGCTACAATGAGCAGTTCTTC

clone size: once
V gene: TRBV2
D gene: TRBD1
J gene: TRBJ2-4
CDR3 protein: CASRDRVGGAKNIQYF
CDR3 DNA: TGTGCCAGCAGAGACAGGGTCGGCGGAGCCAAAAACATTCAGTACTTC

clone size: NA
V gene: TRBV5-1
D gene: NA
J gene: TRBJ2-3
CDR3 protein: CASRYETTDTQYF
CDR3 DNA: TGCGCCAGCCGCTACGAAACCACAGATACGCAGTATTTT

clone size: NA
V gene: TRBV6-1
D gene: NA
J gene: TRBJ2-4
CDR3 protein: CASQGLESRYGGRTKNIQYF
CDR3 DNA: TGTGCCAGCCAAGGGTTAGAAAGTCGGTACGGGGGCAGAACCAAAAACATTCAGTACTTC

clone size: few
V gene: TRBV29-1
D gene: NA
J gene: TRBJ2-3
CDR3 protein: CSVLPTRGRGTDTQYF
CDR3 DNA: TGCAGCGTACTCCCCACACGGGGACGTGGGACAGATACGCAGTATTTT

clone size: few
V gene: TRBV4-2
D gene: TRBD2
J gene: TRBJ2-5
CDR3 protein: CASSQDRREGTQYF
CDR3 DNA: TGTGCCAGCAGCCAAGATCGCCGGGAGGGGACCCAGTACTTC

clone size: few
V gene: TRBV5-1
D gene: NA
J gene: TRBJ2-7
CDR3 protein: CASSRALGWEQYF
CDR3 DNA: TGCGCCAGCAGCAGGGCCCTCGGTTGGGAGCAGTACTTC

clone size: NA
V gene: TRBV6-5
D gene: NA
J gene: TRBJ1-3
CDR3 protein: CASSWGRESHTIYF
CDR3 DNA: TGTGCCAGCAGTTGGGGACGGGAGTCGCACACCATATATTTT

clone size: NA
V gene: TRBV28
D gene: TRBD1
J gene: TRBJ1-5
CDR3 protein: CASSPPGQGRRQPQHF
CDR3 DNA: TGTGCCAGCAGTCCACCGGGACAGGGAAGGAGGCAGCCCCAGCATTTT

clone size: few
V gene: TRBV28
D gene: TRBD1
J gene: TRBJ2-4
CDR3 protein: CASSSTWTGRPKTVQYF
CDR3 DNA: TGTGCCAGCAGCTCCACTTGGACAGGGAGGCCTAAAACGGTTCAGTACTTC

clone size: few
V gene: TRBV12-3/TRBV12-4
D gene: NA
J gene: TRBJ2-1
CDR3 protein: CASTSRSGSSYNEQFF
CDR3 DNA: TGTGCCAGCACCTCGAGATCGGGATCCTCCTACAATGAGCAGTTCTTC

clone size: NA
V gene: TRBV28
D gene: NA
J gene: TRBJ1-5
CDR3 protein: CASSTDRDDNQPQHF
CDR3 DNA: TGTGCCAGCAGCACCGACCGGGACGACAATCAGCCCCAGCATTTT

clone size: NA
V gene: TRBV7-2
D gene: TRBD2
J gene: TRBJ2-3
CDR3 protein: CASSLFGGAIADTQYF
CDR3 DNA: TGTGCCAGCAGCTTATTCGGGGGGGCCATAGCAGATACGCAGTATTTT

clone size: few
V gene: TRBV5-1
D gene: TRBD1
J gene: TRBJ2-7
CDR3 protein: CASSGGLGQVMGEQYF
CDR3 DNA: TGCGCCAGCAGCGGGGGCTTGGGACAGGTCATGGGCGAGCAGTACTTC

clone size: NA
V gene: TRBV14
D gene: NA
J gene: TRBJ1-1
CDR3 protein: CASSQDRGPNTEAFF
CDR3 DNA: TGTGCCAGCAGCCAAGACCGGGGACCGAACACTGAAGCTTTCTTT

clone size: NA
V gene: TRBV5-1
D gene: TRBD1
J gene: TRBJ1-1
CDR3 protein: CASSVQGGNAEAFF
CDR3 DNA: TGCGCCAGCAGCGTCCAGGGGGGGAACGCTGAAGCTTTCTTT

clone size: few
V gene: TRBV5-5
D gene: TRBD1
J gene: TRBJ1-2
CDR3 protein: CASIGTPPTGGLSYGYTF
CDR3 DNA: TGTGCCAGCATCGGAACACCCCCGACAGGGGGTTTGTCATATGGCTACACCTTC

clone size: few
V gene: TRBV30
D gene: NA
J gene: TRBJ1-5
CDR3 protein: CAWSVSGGNQPQHF
CDR3 DNA: TGTGCCTGGAGTGTATCAGGGGGCAATCAGCCCCAGCATTTT

clone size: NA
V gene: TRBV25-1
D gene: TRBD2
J gene: TRBJ2-1
CDR3 protein: CASTLAGEGGNEQFF
CDR3 DNA: TGTGCCAGCACCCTAGCGGGAGAAGGAGGGAATGAGCAGTTCTTC

clone size: once
V gene: TRBV6-6
D gene: NA
J gene: TRBJ2-3
CDR3 protein: CASSYQGSRTDTQYF
CDR3 DNA: TGTGCCAGCAGTTATCAGGGTTCACGCACAGATACGCAGTATTTT

clone size: NA
V gene: TRBV28
D gene: NA
J gene: TRBJ1-2
CDR3 protein: CASSLMFHRAMARANYGYTF
CDR3 DNA: TGTGCCAGCAGTTTAATGTTTCACCGGGCCATGGCCAGGGCGAACTATGGCTACACCTTC

clone size: few
V gene: TRBV4-1
D gene: TRBD1
J gene: TRBJ1-1
CDR3 protein: CASSQDQGGGQRDTEAFF
CDR3 DNA: TGCGCCAGCAGCCAAGATCAAGGTGGGGGACAGCGGGACACTGAAGCTTTCTTT

clone size: few
V gene: TRBV7-9
D gene: NA
J gene: TRBJ2-7
CDR3 protein: CASSSPGRNYEQYF
CDR3 DNA: TGTGCCAGCAGCTCCCCGGGACGGAACTACGAGCAGTACTTC

clone size: few
V gene: TRBV27
D gene: NA
J gene: TRBJ1-2
CDR3 protein: CASALLGGAIYSSYTF
CDR3 DNA: TGTGCCAGCGCTTTACTCGGGGGAGCGATTTATTCGAGCTACACCTTC

clone size: NA
V gene: TRBV7-6
D gene: NA
J gene: TRBJ2-2
CDR3 protein: CASSLAQGSGELFF
CDR3 DNA: TGTGCCAGCAGCTTAGCGCAGGGGTCCGGGGAGCTGTTTTTT

clone size: NA
V gene: TRBV3-1
D gene: NA
J gene: TRBJ2-1
CDR3 protein: CASSQGGWAGYNEQFF
CDR3 DNA: TGTGCCAGCAGCCAAGGTGGCTGGGCAGGCTACAATGAGCAGTTCTTC

clone size: NA
V gene: TRBV5-6
D gene: NA
J gene: TRBJ2-1
CDR3 protein: CASSLIGGNAYNEQFF
CDR3 DNA: TGTGCCAGCAGCTTGATAGGCGGGAATGCCTACAATGAGCAGTTCTTC

clone size: few
V gene: TRBV5-6
D gene: TRBD2
J gene: TRBJ2-3
CDR3 protein: CASSSIKRGRTDTQYF
CDR3 DNA: TGTGCCAGCAGCAGTATAAAGCGGGGACGCACAGATACGCAGTATTTT

clone size: NA
V gene: TRBV9
D gene: TRBD1
J gene: TRBJ2-7
CDR3 protein: CASSVGTGVYEQYF
CDR3 DNA: TGTGCCAGCAGCGTCGGGACAGGGGTCTACGAGCAGTACTTC

clone size: NA
V gene: TRBV5-5
D gene: NA
J gene: TRBJ1-2
CDR3 protein: CASSLDTRYTF
CDR3 DNA: TGTGCCAGCAGCTTGGACACGCGCTACACCTTC